The present T cell receptor (beta chain) was sequenced within a study of CD8+CD57+ T cells in acquired aplastic anemia (dated by TCRdb to about 2018). Describing the broader study: A mean of approximately 2.9 ug of DNA, ranging from about 0.17 to 30 ug, was extracted from sorted CD4+ and CD8+ cells. A CD8+CD57+ expansion meant a frequency higher than the mean frequency seen in healthy subjects. General conclusions and limits of the study: Around 27 CD8+ CDR3 sequences were found in both patients and controls but appeared to be highly expressed in patients and within the immunodominant clones of the patients. Patients and healthy controls showed no significant difference in CD8+ Simpson's diversity (P=0.060).

Flow cytometry had shown CD8+CD57+ cell expansion in the patients selected for sequencing. Severe acquired aplastic anemia was diagnosed in all patients according to International Study of Aplastic Anemia and Agranulocytosis and Camitta criteria. At the time blood was sampled, none of the patients had received any therapy. TCR repertoires of sorted CD4+ and CD8+ blood T cells from severe aplastic anemia patients and healthy subjects were deep-sequenced in the study. In the USA, patient enrollment took place under clinicaltrials.gov protocols 00001620, 01623167, 00001397, 00071045, 00081523 and 00961064. Ficoll-Paque density gradient centrifugation was used to isolate peripheral blood mononuclear cells. CD4+ and CD8+ T cells were sorted by FACS or magnetic beads before DNA extraction. Including the terminal cysteine and phenylalanine, the CDR3 comprises 12 residues. Only the CDR3 portion is preserved as DNA: 36 bases, with reading frame beginning at the first base. The germline V gene sets CDR1 to MNHNS and CDR2 to SASEGT. At the junction V is shortened by 8 bases and J by 9 bases; bases outside the gene matches: 4.

Profiling of TCR beta VDJ combinations and CDR3 sequences used genomic DNA as the template. An Illumina HiSeq 2000 was used for TCR repertoire sequencing. Regarding the original processing steps: Repertoires were assessed using TRBV/TRBJ rearrangement plots, CDR3 size and DJ length profiles, and Simpson's diversity index. The most abundant DNA sequence in the deep sequencing data was taken as the immunodominant clone. CDR3 amino acid sequences were screened for sharing across subjects and compared with published repertoires and the VDJdb database. The public reads were run again by TCRdb, first through fastp at Q25 and then through MiXCR, and only productive beta chains were kept. When rows share a CDR3 protein, they turn into one entry using the most common DNA and genes. What appears here as the V and J calls and clone size reflects TCRdb's work, not the paper's. Recorded for this sample are 150,000 to 200,000 distinct CDR3 sequences; around 50% of them occurred a single time. The ten largest clones add up to 0.85% to 1.3% of the sample.

Note on this clonotype: Its target antigen remains unknown. Nothing much larger sits one base from this clone, and base qualities are not available.

This TCR derives from a human donor with aplastic anemia. Sequenced material: sorted CD4+, CD8+, or CD8+CD57+ T cells (not recorded which) from PBMCs. The chain couples TRBV6-1 to TRBJ2-1, with TRBD1 identical over 10 junction bases. The CDR3 protein is CASGTGAGEQFF. The bases are TGTGCCAGCGGGACAGGGGCCGGTGAGCAGTTCTTC.